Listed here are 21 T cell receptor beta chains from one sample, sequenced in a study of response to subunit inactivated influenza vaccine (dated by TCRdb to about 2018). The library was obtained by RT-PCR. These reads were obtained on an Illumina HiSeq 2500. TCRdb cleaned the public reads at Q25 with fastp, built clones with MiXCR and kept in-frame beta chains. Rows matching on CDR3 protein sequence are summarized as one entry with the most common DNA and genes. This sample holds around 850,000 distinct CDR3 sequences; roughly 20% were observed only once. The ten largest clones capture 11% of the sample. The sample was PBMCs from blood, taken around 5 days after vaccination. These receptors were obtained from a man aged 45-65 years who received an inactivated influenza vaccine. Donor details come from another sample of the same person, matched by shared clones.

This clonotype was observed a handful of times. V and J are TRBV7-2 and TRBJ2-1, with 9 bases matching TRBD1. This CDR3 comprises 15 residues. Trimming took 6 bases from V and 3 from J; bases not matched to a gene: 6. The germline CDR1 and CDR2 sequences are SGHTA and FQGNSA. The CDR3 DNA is TGTGCCAGCAGGCTAGGGACAGGGCACTACAATGAGCAGTTCTTC. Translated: CASRLGTGHYNEQFF.

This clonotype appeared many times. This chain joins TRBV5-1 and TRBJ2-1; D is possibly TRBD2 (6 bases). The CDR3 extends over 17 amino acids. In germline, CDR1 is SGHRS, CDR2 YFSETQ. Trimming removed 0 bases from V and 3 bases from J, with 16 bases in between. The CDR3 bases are TGCGCCAGCAGCTTGGAAATGGCGCCCGGGGGCTACAATGAGCAGTTCTTC. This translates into CASSLEMAPGGYNEQFF. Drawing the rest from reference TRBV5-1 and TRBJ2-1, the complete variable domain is KAGVTQTPRYLIKTRGQQVTLSCSPISGHRSVSWYQQTPGQGLQFLFEYFSETQRNKGNFPGRFSGRQFSNSRSEMNVSTLELGDSALYLCASSLEMAPGGYNEQFFGPGTRLTVL.

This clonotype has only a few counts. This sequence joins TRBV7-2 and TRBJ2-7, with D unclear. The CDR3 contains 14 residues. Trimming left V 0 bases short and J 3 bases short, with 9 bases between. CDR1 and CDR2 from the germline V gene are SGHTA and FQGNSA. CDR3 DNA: TGTGCCAGCAGCTTAGCCAGCAATAACTACGAGCAGTACTTC. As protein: CASSLASNNYEQYF.

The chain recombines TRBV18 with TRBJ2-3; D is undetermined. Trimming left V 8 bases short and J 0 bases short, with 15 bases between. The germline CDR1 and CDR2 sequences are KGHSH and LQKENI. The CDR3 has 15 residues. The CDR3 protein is CASTPRGRSTDTQYF. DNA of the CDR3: TGTGCCAGCACCCCGAGAGGTCGGAGCACAGATACGCAGTATTTT.

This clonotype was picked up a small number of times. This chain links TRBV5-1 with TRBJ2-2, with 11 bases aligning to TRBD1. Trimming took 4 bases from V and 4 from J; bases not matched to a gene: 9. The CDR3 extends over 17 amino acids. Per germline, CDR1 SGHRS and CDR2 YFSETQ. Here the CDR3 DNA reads TGCGCCAGCAGCACCATTCCCGGGACAGGGGGCACCGGGGAGCTGTTTTTT. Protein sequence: CASSTIPGTGGTGELFF. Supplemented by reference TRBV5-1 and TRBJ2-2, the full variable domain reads KAGVTQTPRYLIKTRGQQVTLSCSPISGHRSVSWYQQTPGQGLQFLFEYFSETQRNKGNFPGRFSGRQFSNSRSEMNVSTLELGDSALYLCASSTIPGTGGTGELFFGEGSRLTVL.

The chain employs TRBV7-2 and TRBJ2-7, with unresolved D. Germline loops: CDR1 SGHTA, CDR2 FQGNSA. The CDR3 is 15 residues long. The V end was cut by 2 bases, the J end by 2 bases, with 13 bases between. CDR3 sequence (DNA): TGTGCCAGCAGCTTACGGACCGCGTTCACCTACGAGCAGTACTTC. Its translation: CASSLRTAFTYEQYF.

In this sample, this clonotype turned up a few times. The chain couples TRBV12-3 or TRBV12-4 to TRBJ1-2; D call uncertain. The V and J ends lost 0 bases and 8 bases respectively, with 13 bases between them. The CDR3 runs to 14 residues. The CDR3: CASSLALGSRGYTF. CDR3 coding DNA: TGTGCCAGCAGTTTAGCGCTAGGGTCAAGAGGCTACACCTTC.

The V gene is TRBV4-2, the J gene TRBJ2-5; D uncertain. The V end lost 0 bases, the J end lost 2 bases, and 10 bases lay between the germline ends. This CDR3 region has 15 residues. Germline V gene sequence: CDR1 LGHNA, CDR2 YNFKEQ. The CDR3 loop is CASSQEGGQQETQYF. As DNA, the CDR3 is TGTGCCAGCAGCCAAGAAGGCGGTCAGCAAGAGACCCAGTACTTC.

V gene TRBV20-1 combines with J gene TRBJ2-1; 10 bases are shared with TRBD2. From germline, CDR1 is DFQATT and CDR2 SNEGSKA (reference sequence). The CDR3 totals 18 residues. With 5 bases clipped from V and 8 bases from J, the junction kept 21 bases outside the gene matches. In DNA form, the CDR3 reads TGCAGTGCTGGGGGGCTTGTCGCGAGCGGGAGGGCCCCCCATGAGCAGTTCTTC. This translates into CSAGGLVASGRAPHEQFF.

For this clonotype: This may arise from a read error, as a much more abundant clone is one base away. The DNA for the CDR3 is TGTGCCAGCAGTTTACCCACCGGGGAGCTGTTTTTT. This gives the protein CASSLPTGELFF. The V and J genes are TRBV12-3 or TRBV12-4 and TRBJ2-2; D not resolved. This CDR3 contains 12 residues. Trimming left V 2 bases short and J 4 bases short, with 2 bases between.

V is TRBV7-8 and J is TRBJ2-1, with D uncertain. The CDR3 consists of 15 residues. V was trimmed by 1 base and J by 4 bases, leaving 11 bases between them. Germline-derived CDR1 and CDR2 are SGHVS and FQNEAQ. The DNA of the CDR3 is TGTGCCAGCAGCTTAGGGCGAGCGCCTTACAATGAGCAGTTCTTC. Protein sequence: CASSLGRAPYNEQFF.

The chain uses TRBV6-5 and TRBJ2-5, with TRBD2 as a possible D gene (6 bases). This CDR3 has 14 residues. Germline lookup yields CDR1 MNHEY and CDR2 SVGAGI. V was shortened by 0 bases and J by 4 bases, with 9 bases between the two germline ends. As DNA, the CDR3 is TGTGCCAGCAGTTACTCGGGGGGTTCAGAGACCCAGTACTTC. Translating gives CASSYSGGSETQYF.

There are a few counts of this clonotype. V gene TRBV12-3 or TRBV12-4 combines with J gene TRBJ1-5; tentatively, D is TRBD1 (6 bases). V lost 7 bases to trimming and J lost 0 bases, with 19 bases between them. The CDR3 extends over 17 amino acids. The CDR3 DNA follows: TGTGCCAGCATTTGGGCCGGGACACCTTATAGCAATCAGCCCCAGCATTTT. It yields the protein CASIWAGTPYSNQPQHF.

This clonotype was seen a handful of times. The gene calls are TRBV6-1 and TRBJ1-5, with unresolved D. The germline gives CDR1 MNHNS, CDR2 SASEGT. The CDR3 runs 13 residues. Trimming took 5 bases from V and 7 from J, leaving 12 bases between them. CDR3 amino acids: CASSTRGGQPQHF. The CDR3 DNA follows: TGTGCCAGCAGTACACGGGGTGGACAGCCCCAGCATTTT.

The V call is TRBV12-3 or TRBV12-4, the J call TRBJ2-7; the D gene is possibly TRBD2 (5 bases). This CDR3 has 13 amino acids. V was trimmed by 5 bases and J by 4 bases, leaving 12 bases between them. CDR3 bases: TGTGCCAGCAGTCATACGGGGTCTTACGAGCAGTACTTC. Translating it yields CASSHTGSYEQYF.

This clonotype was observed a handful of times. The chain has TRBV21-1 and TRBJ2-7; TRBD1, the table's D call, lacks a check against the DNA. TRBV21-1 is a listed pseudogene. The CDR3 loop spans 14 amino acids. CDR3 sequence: CASSLWGPNYEQYF. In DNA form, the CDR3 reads TGTGCCAGCAGCCTTTGGGGACCAAACTACGAGCAGTACTTC.

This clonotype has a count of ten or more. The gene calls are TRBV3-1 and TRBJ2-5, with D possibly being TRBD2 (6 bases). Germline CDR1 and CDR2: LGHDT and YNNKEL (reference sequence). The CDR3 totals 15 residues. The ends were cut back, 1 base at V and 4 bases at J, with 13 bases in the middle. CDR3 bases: TGTGCCAGCAGCCAAGGTATAGCGGCCGGAGAGACCCAGTACTTC. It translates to CASSQGIAAGETQYF.

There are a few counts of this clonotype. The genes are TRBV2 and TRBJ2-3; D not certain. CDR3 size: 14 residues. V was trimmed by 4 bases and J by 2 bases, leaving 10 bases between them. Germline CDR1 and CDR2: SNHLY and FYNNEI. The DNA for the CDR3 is TGTGCCAGCAGTGCCCAAGCCCACACAGATACGCAGTATTTT. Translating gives CASSAQAHTDTQYF.

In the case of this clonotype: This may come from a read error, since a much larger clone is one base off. The CDR3 region is CASSKTGELFF. CDR3 bases: TGTGCCAGCAGTAAAACCGGGGAGCTGTTTTTT. V and J are TRBV28 and TRBJ2-2; D ambiguous. This CDR3 has 11 amino acids. V was clipped by 5 bases and J by 5 bases, with 3 bases between them. CDR1 and CDR2 from the germline V gene are MDHEN and SYDVKM.

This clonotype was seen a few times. CDR3 bases: TGTGCCATCAGGAGGGACAGGGGGCAGGGCTCCTACGAGCAGTACTTC. It is translated as CAIRRDRGQGSYEQYF. V is TRBV10-3 and J is TRBJ2-7; 12 bases align to TRBD1. The ends lost 6 bases at V and 0 bases at J; junction bases unmatched: 6. The CDR3 spans 16 residues. CDR1 and CDR2 from the germline V gene are ENHRY and SYGVKD.

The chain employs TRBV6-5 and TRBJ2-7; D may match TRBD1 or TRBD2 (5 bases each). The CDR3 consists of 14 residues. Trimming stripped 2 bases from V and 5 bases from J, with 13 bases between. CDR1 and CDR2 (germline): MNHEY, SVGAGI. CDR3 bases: TGTGCCAGCAGTTACGCAGGGAGTAGGAACGAGCAGTACTTC. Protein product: CASSYAGSRNEQYF.